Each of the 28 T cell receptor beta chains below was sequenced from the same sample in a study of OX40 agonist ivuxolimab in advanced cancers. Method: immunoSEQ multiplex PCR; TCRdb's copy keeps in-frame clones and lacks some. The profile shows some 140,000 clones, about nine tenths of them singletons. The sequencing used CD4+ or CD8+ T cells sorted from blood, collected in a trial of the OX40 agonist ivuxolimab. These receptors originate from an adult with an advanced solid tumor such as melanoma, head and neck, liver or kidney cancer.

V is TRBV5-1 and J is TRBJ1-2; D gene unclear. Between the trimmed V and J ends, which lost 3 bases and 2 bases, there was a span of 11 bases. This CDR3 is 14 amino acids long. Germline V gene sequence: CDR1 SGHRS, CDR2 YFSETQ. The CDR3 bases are TGCGCCAGCAGCTCGGATGTGCAGAACTATGGCTACACCTTC. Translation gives CASSSDVQNYGYTF.

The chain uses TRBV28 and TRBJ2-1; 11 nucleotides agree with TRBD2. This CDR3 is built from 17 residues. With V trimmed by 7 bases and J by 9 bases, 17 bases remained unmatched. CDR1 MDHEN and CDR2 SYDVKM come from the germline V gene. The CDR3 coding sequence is TGTGCCAGCACGTCTAAAGACGGTAGCGGGAGGGCGGGTGAGCAGTTCTTC. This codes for CASTSKDGSGRAGEQFF. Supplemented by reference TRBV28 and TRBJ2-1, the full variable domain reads DVKVTQSSRYLVKRTGEKVFLECVQDMDHENMFWYRQDPGLGLRLIYFSYDVKMKEKGDIPEGYSVSREKKERFSLILESASTNQTSMYLCASTSKDGSGRAGEQFFGPGTRLTVL.

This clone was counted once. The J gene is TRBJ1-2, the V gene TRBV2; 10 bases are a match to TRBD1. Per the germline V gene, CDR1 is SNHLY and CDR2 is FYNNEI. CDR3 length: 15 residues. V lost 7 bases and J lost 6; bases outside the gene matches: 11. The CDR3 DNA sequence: TGTGCCAGCACTACCCGGGACAGGGGAGGCGATGGCTACACCTTC. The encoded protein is CASTTRDRGGDGYTF.

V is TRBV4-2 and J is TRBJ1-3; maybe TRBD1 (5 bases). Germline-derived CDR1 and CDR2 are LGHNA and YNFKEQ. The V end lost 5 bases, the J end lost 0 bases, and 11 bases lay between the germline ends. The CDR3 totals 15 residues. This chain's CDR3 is CASSGPGGSGNTIYF. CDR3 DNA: TGTGCCAGCAGCGGACCGGGGGGCTCTGGAAACACCATATATTTT.

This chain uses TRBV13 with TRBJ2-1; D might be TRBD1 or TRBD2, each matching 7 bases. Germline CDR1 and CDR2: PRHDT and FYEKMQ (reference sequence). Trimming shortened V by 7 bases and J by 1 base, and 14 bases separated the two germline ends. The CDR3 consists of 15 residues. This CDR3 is CASTRGGVSYNEQFF. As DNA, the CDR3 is TGTGCCAGCACCAGGGGGGGAGTTTCCTACAATGAGCAGTTCTTC.

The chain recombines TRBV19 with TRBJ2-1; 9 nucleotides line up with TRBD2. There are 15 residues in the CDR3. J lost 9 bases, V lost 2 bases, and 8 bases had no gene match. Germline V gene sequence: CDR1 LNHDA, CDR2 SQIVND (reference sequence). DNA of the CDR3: TGTGCCAGTAGTATACATGGGACTAGCAATGCTGAGCAGTTCTTC. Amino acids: CASSIHGTSNAEQFF.

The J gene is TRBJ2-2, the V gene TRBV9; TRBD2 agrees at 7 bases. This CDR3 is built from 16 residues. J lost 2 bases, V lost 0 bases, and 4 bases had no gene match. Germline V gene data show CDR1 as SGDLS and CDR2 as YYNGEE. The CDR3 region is CASSVEAGLNTGELFF. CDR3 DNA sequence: TGTGCCAGCAGCGTAGAGGCGGGACTAAACACCGGGGAGCTGTTTTTT.

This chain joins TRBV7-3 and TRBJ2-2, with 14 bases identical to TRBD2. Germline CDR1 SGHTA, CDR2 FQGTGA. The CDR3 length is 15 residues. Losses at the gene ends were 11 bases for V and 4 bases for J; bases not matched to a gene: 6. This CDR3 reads CAGGTSGSSTGELFF. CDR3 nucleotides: TGTGCCGGGGGGACTAGCGGGAGTTCCACCGGGGAGCTGTTTTTT.

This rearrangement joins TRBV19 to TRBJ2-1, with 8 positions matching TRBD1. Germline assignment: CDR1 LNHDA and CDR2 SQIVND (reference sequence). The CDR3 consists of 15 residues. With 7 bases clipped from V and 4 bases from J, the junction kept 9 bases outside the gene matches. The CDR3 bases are TGTGCCAGTACCCAGACAGGGGTTCGATACAATGAGCAGTTCTTC. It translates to CASTQTGVRYNEQFF.

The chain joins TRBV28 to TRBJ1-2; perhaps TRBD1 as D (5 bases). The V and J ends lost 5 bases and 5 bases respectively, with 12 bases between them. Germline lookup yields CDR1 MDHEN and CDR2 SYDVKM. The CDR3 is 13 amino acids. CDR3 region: CASSTPGEYGYTF. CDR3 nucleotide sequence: TGTGCCAGCAGTACACCGGGGGAGTATGGCTACACCTTC.

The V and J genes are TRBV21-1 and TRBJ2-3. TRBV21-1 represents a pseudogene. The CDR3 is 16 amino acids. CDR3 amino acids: CASSIVRDAILDTQYF. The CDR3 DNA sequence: TGTGCCAGCAGCATCGTCCGGGACGCGATCCTAGATACGCAGTATTTT.

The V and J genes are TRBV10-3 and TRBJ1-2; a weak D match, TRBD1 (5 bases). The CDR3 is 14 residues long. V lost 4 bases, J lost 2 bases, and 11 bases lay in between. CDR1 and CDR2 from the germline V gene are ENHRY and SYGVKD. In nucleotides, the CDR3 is TGTGCCATCAGTGTTGGGGCAGGCAACTATGGCTACACCTTC. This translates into CAISVGAGNYGYTF.

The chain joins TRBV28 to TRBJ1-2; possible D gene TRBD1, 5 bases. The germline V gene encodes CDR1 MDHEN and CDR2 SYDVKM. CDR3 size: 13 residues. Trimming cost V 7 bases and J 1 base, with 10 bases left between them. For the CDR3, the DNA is TGTGCCAGCAACAAGGGACTTAACTATGGCTACACCTTC. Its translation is CASNKGLNYGYTF.

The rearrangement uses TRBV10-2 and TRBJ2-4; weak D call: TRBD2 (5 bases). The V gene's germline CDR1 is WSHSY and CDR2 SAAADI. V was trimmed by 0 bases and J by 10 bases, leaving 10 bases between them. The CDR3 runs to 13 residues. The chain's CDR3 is CASSESMAGIQYF. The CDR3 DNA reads TGCGCCAGCAGTGAGTCGATGGCGGGTATTCAGTACTTC.

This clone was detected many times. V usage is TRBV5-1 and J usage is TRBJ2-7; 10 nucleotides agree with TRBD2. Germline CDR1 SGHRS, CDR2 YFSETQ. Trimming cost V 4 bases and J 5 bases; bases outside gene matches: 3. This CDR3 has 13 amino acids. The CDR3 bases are TGCGCCAGCAGCGTGGGACTAGCGAACGAGCAGTACTTC. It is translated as CASSVGLANEQYF.

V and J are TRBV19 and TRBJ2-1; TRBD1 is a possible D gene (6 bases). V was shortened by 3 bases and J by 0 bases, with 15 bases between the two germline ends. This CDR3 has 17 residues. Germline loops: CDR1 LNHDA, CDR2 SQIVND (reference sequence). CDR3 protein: CASSIPGAGSSYNEQFF. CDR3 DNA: TGTGCCAGTAGTATCCCAGGGGCAGGGAGCTCCTACAATGAGCAGTTCTTC. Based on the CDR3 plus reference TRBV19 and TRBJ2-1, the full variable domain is DGGITQSPKYLFRKEGQNVTLSCEQNLNHDAMYWYRQDPGQGLRLIYYSQIVNDFQKGDIAEGYSVSREKKESFPLTVTSAQKNPTAFYLCASSIPGAGSSYNEQFFGPGTRLTVL.

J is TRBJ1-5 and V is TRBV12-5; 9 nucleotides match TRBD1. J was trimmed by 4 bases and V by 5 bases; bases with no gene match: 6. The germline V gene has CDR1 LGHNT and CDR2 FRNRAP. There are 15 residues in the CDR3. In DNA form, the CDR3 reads TGTGCTAGTGGTCCCCAGACAGGGGGGAATCAGCCCCAGCATTTT. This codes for CASGPQTGGNQPQHF.

This chain's CDR3 is CASARDRGLTEAFF. The CDR3 DNA reads as TGTGCCTCTGCCCGGGACAGGGGGTTGACTGAAGCTTTCTTT. The chain recombines TRBV6-1 with TRBJ1-1, with 11 positions matching TRBD1. The germline CDR1 and CDR2 sequences are MNHNS and SASEGT. The CDR3 is made up of 14 amino acids. The trim removed 11 bases at V and 5 bases at J, leaving 10 bases unmatched.

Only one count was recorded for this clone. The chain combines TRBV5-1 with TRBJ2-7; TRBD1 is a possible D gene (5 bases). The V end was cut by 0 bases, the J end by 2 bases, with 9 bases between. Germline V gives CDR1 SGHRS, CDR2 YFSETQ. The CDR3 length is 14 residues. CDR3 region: CASSLVDTPYEQYF. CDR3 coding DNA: TGCGCCAGCAGCTTGGTGGACACCCCCTACGAGCAGTACTTC.

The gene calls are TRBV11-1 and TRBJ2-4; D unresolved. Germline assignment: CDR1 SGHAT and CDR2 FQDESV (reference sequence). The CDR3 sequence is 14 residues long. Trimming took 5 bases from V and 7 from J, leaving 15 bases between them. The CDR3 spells CASSPAMPNNIQYF. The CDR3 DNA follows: TGTGCCAGCAGCCCGGCCATGCCGAATAACATTCAGTACTTC.

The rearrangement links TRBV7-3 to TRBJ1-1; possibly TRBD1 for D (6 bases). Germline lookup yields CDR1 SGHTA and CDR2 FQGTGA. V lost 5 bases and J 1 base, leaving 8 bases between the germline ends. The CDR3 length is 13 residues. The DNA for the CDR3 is TGTGCCAGCAGCGTACAGGGGAACACTGAAGCTTTCTTT. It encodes CASSVQGNTEAFF.

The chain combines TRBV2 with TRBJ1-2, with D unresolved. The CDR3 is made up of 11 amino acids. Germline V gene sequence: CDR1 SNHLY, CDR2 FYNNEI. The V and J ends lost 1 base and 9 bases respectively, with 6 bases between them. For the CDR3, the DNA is TGTGCCAGCAGTGAAGGGACGAGCTACACCTTC. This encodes CASSEGTSYTF.

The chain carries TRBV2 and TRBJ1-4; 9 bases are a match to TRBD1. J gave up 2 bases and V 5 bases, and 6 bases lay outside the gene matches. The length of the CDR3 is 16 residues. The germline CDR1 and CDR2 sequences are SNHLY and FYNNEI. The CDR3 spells CASSRDRATTNEKLFF. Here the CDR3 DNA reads TGTGCCAGCAGTCGGGACAGGGCGACTACTAATGAAAAACTGTTTTTT.

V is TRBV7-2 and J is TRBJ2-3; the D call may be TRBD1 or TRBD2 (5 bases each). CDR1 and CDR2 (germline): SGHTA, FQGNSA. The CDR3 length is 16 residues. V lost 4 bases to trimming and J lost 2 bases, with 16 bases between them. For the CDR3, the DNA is TGTGCCAGCAGCTCAGTCGAGGGGCGAGACACAGATACGCAGTATTTT. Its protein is CASSSVEGRDTDTQYF.

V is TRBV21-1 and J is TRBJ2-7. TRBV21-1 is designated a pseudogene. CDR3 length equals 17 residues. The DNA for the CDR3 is TGTGCCAGCAGCGAGGGGAGAGGGGACCCCCCATACTACGAGCAGTACTTC. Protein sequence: CASSEGRGDPPYYEQYF.

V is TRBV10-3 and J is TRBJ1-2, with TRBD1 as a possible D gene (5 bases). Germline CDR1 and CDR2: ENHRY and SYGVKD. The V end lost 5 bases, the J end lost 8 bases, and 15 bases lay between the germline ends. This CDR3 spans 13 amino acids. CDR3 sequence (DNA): TGTGCCATCAGTAGCAAATCCAGGGAAGGCTACACCTTC. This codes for CAISSKSREGYTF.

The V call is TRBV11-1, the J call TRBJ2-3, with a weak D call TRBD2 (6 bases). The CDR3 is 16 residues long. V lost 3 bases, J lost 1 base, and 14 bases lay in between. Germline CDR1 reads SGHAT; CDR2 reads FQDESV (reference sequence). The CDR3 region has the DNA TGTGCCAGCAGCTTTAATACGGGAGTTCGCACAGATACGCAGTATTTT. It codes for CASSFNTGVRTDTQYF.

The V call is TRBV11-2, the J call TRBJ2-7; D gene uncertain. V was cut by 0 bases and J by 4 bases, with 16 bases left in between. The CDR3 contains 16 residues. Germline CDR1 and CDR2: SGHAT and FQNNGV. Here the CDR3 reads CASSLDSSTWLYEQYF. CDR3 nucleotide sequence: TGTGCCAGCAGCTTAGATTCTAGTACGTGGCTTTACGAGCAGTACTTC.